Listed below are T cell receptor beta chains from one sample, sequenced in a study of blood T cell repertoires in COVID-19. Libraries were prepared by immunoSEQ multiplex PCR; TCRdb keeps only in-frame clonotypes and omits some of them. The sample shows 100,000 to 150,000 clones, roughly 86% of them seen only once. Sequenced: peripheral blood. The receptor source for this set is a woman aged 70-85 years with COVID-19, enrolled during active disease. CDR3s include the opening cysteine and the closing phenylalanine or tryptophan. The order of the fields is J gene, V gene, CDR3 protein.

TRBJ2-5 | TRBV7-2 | CASSLGWAEETQYF
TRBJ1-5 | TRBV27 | CASSLFGGEGQPQHF
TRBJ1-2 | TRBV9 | CASSGAGYGYTF
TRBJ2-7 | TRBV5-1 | CASRSDRVSYEQYF
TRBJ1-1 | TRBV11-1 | CASSFSGLTEAFF
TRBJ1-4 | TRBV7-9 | CASSTGQDNQKLFF
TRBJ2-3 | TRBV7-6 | CAGGSVGGGRTDTQYF
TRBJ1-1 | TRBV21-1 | CASSKCGPLHTEAFF
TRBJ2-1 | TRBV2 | CASSQVSSYNEQFF
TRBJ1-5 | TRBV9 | CASSAGTANQPQHF
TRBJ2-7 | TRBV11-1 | CASSPYTSGGSYEQYF
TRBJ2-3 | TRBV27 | CASSPESGYTDTQYF
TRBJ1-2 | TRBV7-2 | CASSSSTGNYGYTF
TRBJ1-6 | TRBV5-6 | CASSTDRGLPLHF
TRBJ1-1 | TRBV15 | CATSRDPGQMNTEAFF
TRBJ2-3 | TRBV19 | CASRGRADTQYF
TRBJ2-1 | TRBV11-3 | CASSYGGGASGEQFF
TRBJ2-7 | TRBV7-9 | CASSPRDSSYEQYF
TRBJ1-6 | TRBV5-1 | CASSSGQSSYNSPLHF
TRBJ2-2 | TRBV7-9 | CASRLGTPNTGELFF
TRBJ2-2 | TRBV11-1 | CASSRTGLGTGELFF
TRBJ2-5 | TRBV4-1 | CASSQGNSPGQGQETQYF
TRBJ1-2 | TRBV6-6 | CASSQTGNYGYTF
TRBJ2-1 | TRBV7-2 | CASSLLLNEQFF
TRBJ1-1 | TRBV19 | CATHRAQGYGNTEAFF
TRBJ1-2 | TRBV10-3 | CAIGAGTNYGYTF
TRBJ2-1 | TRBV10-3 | CAISAASGGAYEQFF